This TCR beta chain derives from a study of cytomegalovirus exposure and HLA in healthy donors. It was with 60 Vbeta and 13 Jbeta primers that the PCR ran. How the authors handled the data: A later analysis counted about 80 million unique TCR beta chains, some 10 million shared. Using immunoSEQ multiplex PCR, the repertoire was profiled, and TCRdb retains in-frame clones only, with some absent. Clone size and V and J calls were adopted from that table, with D and trimming inferred from the DNA. This sample has some 120,000 clones, with 80% found just once. Germline lookup yields CDR1 SEHNR and CDR2 FQNEAQ (reference sequence). The CDR3 runs to 13 residues. Between the trimmed V and J ends, which lost 6 bases and 2 bases, there was a span of 10 bases. Donors sampled were nominally healthy, though unrecorded immune exposures were likely. Study observations and caveats: It has been reported that TCR beta sequences accurately predicted the HLA-A and HLA-B alleles of most subjects.

This clone has a handful of counts. The antigen is unknown. The chain combines TRBV7-9 with TRBJ1-1; D is uncertain. The receptor was derived from a man in his thirties or forties in good health and CMV-seronegative. The sequencing input was PBMCs. CDR3 residues: CASSSTQNTEAFF. For the CDR3, the DNA is TGTGCCAGCAGTTCCACACAAAACACTGAAGCTTTCTTT. Together with reference TRBV7-9 and TRBJ1-1, the CDR3 gives the full variable domain: DTGVSQNPRHKITKRGQNVTFRCDPISEHNRLYWYRQTLGQGPEFLTYFQNEAQLEKSRLLSDRFSAERPKGSFSTLEIQRTEQGDSAMYLCASSSTQNTEAFFGQGTRLTVV.